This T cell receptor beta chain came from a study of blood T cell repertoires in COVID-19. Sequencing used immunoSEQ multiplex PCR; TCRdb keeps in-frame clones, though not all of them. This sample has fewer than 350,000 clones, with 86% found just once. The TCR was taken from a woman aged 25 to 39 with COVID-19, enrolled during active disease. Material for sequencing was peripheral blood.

The CDR3 region is CASSFGYAPDTQYF. The CDR3 nucleotides read TGTGCCAGCAGCTTCGGGTATGCCCCGGATACGCAGTATTTT. This chain connects TRBV5-4 to TRBJ2-3, with unresolved D. Trimming removed 2 bases at V and 6 bases at J, with 13 bases between. This CDR3 comprises 14 residues. CDR1 and CDR2 (germline): SGHNT, YYREEE (reference sequence).